Following are 30 T cell receptor beta chains from one sample sequenced in a study of T cell responses to AZD1222 COVID-19 vaccine. Sequenced by immunoSEQ multiplex PCR; TCRdb stores in-frame clones only, minus some. The table records roughly 78,000 clones, 82% of them present only once. The material sequenced was peripheral blood, taken on day 0 of AZD1222 vaccination. These receptor sequences come from an adult in good health.

V is TRBV7-8 and J is TRBJ2-7; D ambiguous. Trimming took 2 bases from V and 4 from J, leaving 15 bases between them. The CDR3 length is 15 residues. Germline CDR1 is SGHVS and CDR2 is FQNEAQ. CDR3 DNA: TGTGCCAGCAGCTTATACCCCTCCGCACCTTACGAGCAGTACTTC. It codes for CASSLYPSAPYEQYF.

V and J are TRBV9 and TRBJ1-1; the D gene is possibly TRBD1 (5 bases). Germline V gives CDR1 SGDLS, CDR2 YYNGEE. The CDR3 has 14 residues. Trimming removed 0 bases at V and 6 bases at J, with 12 bases between. The CDR3 DNA reads TGTGCCAGCAGCGTAGGGCGAGGGACCTCTGAAGCTTTCTTT. This encodes CASSVGRGTSEAFF.

With respect to this clone: Other DNA sequences in this sample translate to the same CDR3. V usage is TRBV5-6 and J usage is TRBJ1-3; unclear D gene. Germline CDR1 and CDR2: SGHDT and YYEEEE. The CDR3 has 16 residues. The V and J ends lost 0 bases and 4 bases respectively, with 14 bases between them. For the CDR3, the DNA is TGTGCCAGCAGCTTGGATCGGTTGGGGTCGGGAAACACCATATATTTT. This translates into CASSLDRLGSGNTIYF.

This rearrangement joins TRBV27 to TRBJ2-7; 7 positions agree with TRBD2. V gave up 3 bases and J gave up 2 bases; unmatched junction bases: 7. The V gene's germline CDR1 is MNHEY and CDR2 SMNVEV (reference sequence). The CDR3 extends over 15 amino acids. The CDR3 DNA follows: TGTGCCAGCAGTTTCGTAACGGGGGGTCCCTACGAGCAGTACTTC. Translation gives CASSFVTGGPYEQYF.

This chain uses TRBV11-2 with TRBJ1-3, with TRBD1 matching over 8 bases. Trimming took 4 bases from V and 0 from J; bases not matched to a gene: 2. CDR1 SGHAT and CDR2 FQNNGV come from the germline V gene. The CDR3 is made up of 15 amino acids. CDR3 sequence (DNA): TGTGCCAGCAGCTCGGGACAGGTCTCTGGAAACACCATATATTTT. It specifies CASSSGQVSGNTIYF.

The chain recombines TRBV19 with TRBJ1-5, with a weak D call TRBD1 (5 bases). This CDR3 comprises 15 residues. V lost 3 bases and J lost 1, with 10 bases in between. Looked up from germline, CDR1 is LNHDA and CDR2 is SQIVND (reference sequence). This CDR3 reads CASSISRGSNQPQHF. The CDR3 coding sequence is TGTGCCAGTAGTATTTCTAGGGGAAGCAATCAGCCCCAGCATTTT.

The V call is TRBV9, the J call TRBJ2-1; 8 bases fit TRBD2. Trimming cost V 2 bases and J 6 bases; bases outside gene matches: 7. Germline CDR1 is SGDLS and CDR2 is YYNGEE. This CDR3 region has 15 residues. The CDR3: CASSVRGGSRNEQFF. The DNA for the CDR3 is TGTGCCAGCAGCGTCCGGGGGGGTTCCCGCAATGAGCAGTTCTTC.

The table lists this clone with a count of one. This chain joins TRBV4-2 and TRBJ1-5; TRBD1 might be the D (5 bases). CDR1 is LGHNA, CDR2 YNFKEQ, per germline. The CDR3 spans 15 residues. Trimming took 1 base from V and 3 from J, leaving 10 bases between them. The CDR3 DNA sequence: TGTGCCAGCAGCCAAGCTACAGGTATCAATCAGCCCCAGCATTTT. Its translation is CASSQATGINQPQHF.

CDR3 nucleotides: TGTGCCAGCAGCTTAGTCTGGACAGGTGAGGACGAGCAGTACTTC. Translated, it gives CASSLVWTGEDEQYF. The genes are TRBV11-1 and TRBJ2-7, with 7 bases that match TRBD1. This CDR3 comprises 15 residues. Germline CDR1 reads SGHAT; CDR2 reads FQDESV (reference sequence). V trimming: 1 base; J trimming: 5 bases; junction bases outside the gene matches: 8.

V usage is TRBV11-2 and J usage is TRBJ2-6; D is unresolved. Per germline, CDR1 SGHAT and CDR2 FQNNGV. This CDR3 has 13 amino acids. Trimming pared 1 base from V and 8 bases from J, leaving 6 bases between. CDR3 sequence: CASSLVATNVLTF. CDR3 in DNA: TGTGCCAGCAGCTTAGTCGCGACCAACGTCCTGACTTTC.

This clone was found once. At one end the junction does not follow the germline gene, possibly because of a read error. This chain's CDR3 is CASSPSATENTGELFF. DNA of the CDR3: TGTGCTAGCAGCCCATCTGCAACAGAGAACACCGGGGAGCTGTTTTTT. V gene TRBV7-7 combines with J gene TRBJ2-2; no definite D call. The CDR3 covers 16 residues. Germline values: CDR1 SSHAT, CDR2 FNYEAQ (reference sequence).

This clone appeared a few times. CDR3 protein: CASSQESGAEFGYTF. DNA of the CDR3: TGTGCCAGCAGCCAAGAATCAGGGGCGGAATTTGGCTACACCTTC. The genes are TRBV14 and TRBJ1-2, with D possibly being TRBD1 (6 bases). This CDR3 comprises 15 residues. Trimming removed 0 bases from V and 7 bases from J, with 15 bases in between. Germline CDR1 is SGHDN and CDR2 is FVKESK. Full variable domain (outside the CDR3, taken from reference TRBV14 and TRBJ1-2): EAGVTQFPSHSVIEKGQTVTLRCDPISGHDNLYWYRRVMGKEIKFLLHFVKESKQDESGMPNNRFLAERTGGTYSTLKVQPAELEDSGVYFCASSQESGAEFGYTFGSGTRLTVV.

This chain connects TRBV5-1 to TRBJ1-1; D unresolved. CDR3 length: 12 amino acids. V was trimmed by 1 base and J by 4 bases, leaving 5 bases between them. CDR1 is SGHRS and CDR2 is YFSETQ in the germline V gene. The CDR3 sequence is CASSLPGTEAFF. CDR3 DNA: TGCGCCAGCAGCTTGCCGGGCACTGAAGCTTTCTTT.

The chain's CDR3 is CASSAQGTGNIQYF. The CDR3 nucleotides are TGTGCCAGCAGCGCACAGGGAACCGGAAACATTCAGTACTTC. The gene calls are TRBV6-5 and TRBJ2-4; tentative D call: TRBD1 (6 bases). The CDR3 extends over 14 amino acids. The germline V gene encodes CDR1 MNHEY and CDR2 SVGAGI. The V end lost 6 bases, the J end lost 6 bases, and 15 bases lay between the germline ends.

The V call is TRBV9, the J call TRBJ1-1; D not certain. The germline gives CDR1 SGDLS, CDR2 YYNGEE. The CDR3 covers 15 residues. The V and J ends lost 0 bases and 0 bases respectively, with 9 bases between them. The CDR3: CASSVATGMNTEAFF. The CDR3 DNA follows: TGTGCCAGCAGCGTAGCGACCGGGATGAACACTGAAGCTTTCTTT.

The gene calls are TRBV7-3 and TRBJ2-1, with 16 bases aligning to TRBD2. J gave up 7 bases and V 8 bases, and 5 bases lay outside the gene matches. Germline loops: CDR1 SGHTA, CDR2 FQGTGA. The CDR3 spans 15 residues. The CDR3 sequence: CASGTSGGAVNEQFF. CDR3 nucleotide sequence: TGTGCCAGCGGGACTAGCGGGGGGGCCGTTAATGAGCAGTTCTTC.

The chain is built from TRBV27 and TRBJ2-2, with 9 positions matching TRBD1. The germline V gene has CDR1 MNHEY and CDR2 SMNVEV (reference sequence). J gave up 6 bases and V 6 bases, and 5 bases lay outside the gene matches. This CDR3 is built from 14 residues. The CDR3 sequence is CASRRDRVPGELFF. The CDR3 DNA is TGTGCCAGCAGACGGGACAGGGTTCCCGGGGAGCTGTTTTTT.

This rearrangement joins TRBV5-6 to TRBJ2-2; possibly TRBD1 or TRBD2 for D (5 bases each). CDR1 and CDR2 from the germline V gene are SGHDT and YYEEEE. The CDR3 extends over 16 amino acids. Trimming pared 4 bases from V and 0 bases from J, leaving 13 bases between. CDR3 sequence reads: CASSPGTGANTGELFF. CDR3 coding DNA: TGTGCCAGCAGCCCCGGGACGGGCGCGAACACCGGGGAGCTGTTTTTT.

In this sample, this clone turned up a few times. The chain employs TRBV6-2 or TRBV6-3 and TRBJ2-4; D uncertain. Trimming took off 0 bases at V and 6 bases at J, with 12 bases between the two ends. Germline V CDR1 and CDR2: MNHEY, SVGEGT. CDR3 length equals 15 residues. The CDR3 bases are TGTGCCAGCAGTTACTCGCCCGACGCCTCAAACATTCAGTACTTC. As protein: CASSYSPDASNIQYF.

This clone was detected once. V gene TRBV29-1 combines with J gene TRBJ1-1; no firm D call. V lost 0 bases, J lost 3 bases, and 8 bases lay in between. Germline V CDR1 and CDR2: SQVTM, ANQGSEA. This CDR3 comprises 13 residues. CDR3 coding DNA: TGCAGCGTTGAAGATCACGTGGACACTGAAGCTTTCTTT. It translates to CSVEDHVDTEAFF.

This chain links TRBV12-3 or TRBV12-4 with TRBJ1-5, with D uncertain. CDR3 size: 13 residues. Trimming pared 0 bases from V and 5 bases from J, leaving 5 bases between. CDR3 bases: TGTGCCAGCAGTTTAGCGGGTTATCAGCCCCAGCATTTT. It codes for CASSLAGYQPQHF.

The rearrangement joins TRBV7-9 to TRBJ2-7; maybe TRBD1 (6 bases). Trimming removed 2 bases from V and 4 bases from J, with 12 bases in between. The CDR3 is 14 amino acids. Germline CDR1 SEHNR, CDR2 FQNEAQ (reference sequence). CDR3 protein: CASSLSGTKYEQYF. Written as DNA, the CDR3 is TGTGCCAGCAGCTTATCCGGGACAAAATACGAGCAGTACTTC.

This clone occurred once. The chain carries TRBV19 and TRBJ2-7; D may be TRBD1 (8 bases). The germline V and J ends were trimmed by 5 bases and 1 base, with 12 bases remaining between them. This CDR3 spans 14 amino acids. Germline V gene sequence: CDR1 LNHDA, CDR2 SQIVND (reference sequence). The CDR3 DNA is TGTGCCAGTAGTGGACAGGGAGGGTCCTACGAGCAGTACTTC. This gives the protein CASSGQGGSYEQYF.

This clone is a singleton in its sample. In DNA, the CDR3 is TGTGCCAGCAGTCCCCAAGGTGAGGTTACGGAGGCCTTTTATGGCTACACCTTC. As protein: CASSPQGEVTEAFYGYTF. The chain joins TRBV25-1 to TRBJ1-2; D remains unclear. In germline, CDR1 is MGHDK, CDR2 SYGVNS. The CDR3 runs 18 residues. Trimming cost V 5 bases and J 5 bases, with 27 bases left between them.

This sequence joins TRBV4-3 and TRBJ2-7; D gene unclear. CDR3 length: 14 amino acids. The ends were cut back, 1 base at V and 1 base at J, with 8 bases in the middle. Germline loops: CDR1 LGHNA, CDR2 YSLEER. CDR3: CASSQVLGSYEQYF. CDR3 DNA: TGCGCCAGCAGCCAAGTTCTGGGATCCTACGAGCAGTACTTC.

This chain links TRBV4-1 with TRBJ2-2; perhaps TRBD1 as D (5 bases). CDR1 and CDR2 from the germline V gene are MGHRA and YSYEKL. Trimming stripped 4 bases from V and 4 bases from J, with 7 bases between. CDR3 length: 13 residues. The CDR3 loop reads CASSPQGTGELFF. CDR3 nucleotides: TGCGCCAGCAGCCCTCAGGGCACCGGGGAGCTGTTTTTT.

The rearrangement uses TRBV7-3 and TRBJ2-2; D is uncertain. CDR1 is SGHTA, CDR2 FQGTGA, per germline. The CDR3 is 14 amino acids. Trimming shortened V by 2 bases and J by 4 bases, and 8 bases separated the two germline ends. CDR3 sequence reads: CASSLGQVTGELFF. CDR3 nucleotide sequence: TGTGCCAGCAGCTTAGGGCAGGTCACCGGGGAGCTGTTTTTT.

The rearrangement links TRBV10-3 to TRBJ2-3; 8 bases agree with TRBD2. CDR3 size: 15 residues. With V trimmed by 3 bases and J by 4 bases, 6 bases remained unmatched. Germline CDR1 reads ENHRY; CDR2 reads SYGVKD. The CDR3 reads CAISDYGTRPDTQYF. CDR3 DNA: TGTGCCATCAGTGATTACGGGACTAGGCCAGATACGCAGTATTTT.

The chain uses TRBV19 and TRBJ1-1, with D possibly matching TRBD1 (6 bases). Trimming took 2 bases from V and 11 from J, leaving 15 bases between them. Germline V gene sequence: CDR1 LNHDA, CDR2 SQIVND (reference sequence). The CDR3 consists of 13 residues. The CDR3 DNA is TGTGCCAGTAGTATACAAGGGGGGCGATCCGCTTTCTTT. This codes for CASSIQGGRSAFF.

The chain carries TRBV13 and TRBJ2-3, with D possibly being TRBD2 (5 bases). The CDR3 sequence is 13 residues long. Trimming left V 2 bases short and J 6 bases short, with 9 bases between. Germline-derived CDR1 and CDR2 are PRHDT and FYEKMQ (reference sequence). The CDR3 bases are TGTGCCAGCAGCTTATATCGAGGGGATACGCAGTATTTT. As protein: CASSLYRGDTQYF.